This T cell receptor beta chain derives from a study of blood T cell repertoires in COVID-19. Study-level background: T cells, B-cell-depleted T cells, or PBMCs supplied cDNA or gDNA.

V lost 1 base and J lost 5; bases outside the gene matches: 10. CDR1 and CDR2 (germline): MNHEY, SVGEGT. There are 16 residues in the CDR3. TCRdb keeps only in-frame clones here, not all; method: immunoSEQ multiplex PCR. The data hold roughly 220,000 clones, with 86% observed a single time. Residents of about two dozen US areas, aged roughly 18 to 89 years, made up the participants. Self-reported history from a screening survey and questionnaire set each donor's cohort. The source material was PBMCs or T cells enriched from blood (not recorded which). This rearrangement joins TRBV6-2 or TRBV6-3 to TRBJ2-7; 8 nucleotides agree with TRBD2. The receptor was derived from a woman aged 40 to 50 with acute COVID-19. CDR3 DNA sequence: TGTGCCAGCAGTTACTGGGTTGGAGCGGGAGCCAACGAGCAGTACTTC. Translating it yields CASSYWVGAGANEQYF.